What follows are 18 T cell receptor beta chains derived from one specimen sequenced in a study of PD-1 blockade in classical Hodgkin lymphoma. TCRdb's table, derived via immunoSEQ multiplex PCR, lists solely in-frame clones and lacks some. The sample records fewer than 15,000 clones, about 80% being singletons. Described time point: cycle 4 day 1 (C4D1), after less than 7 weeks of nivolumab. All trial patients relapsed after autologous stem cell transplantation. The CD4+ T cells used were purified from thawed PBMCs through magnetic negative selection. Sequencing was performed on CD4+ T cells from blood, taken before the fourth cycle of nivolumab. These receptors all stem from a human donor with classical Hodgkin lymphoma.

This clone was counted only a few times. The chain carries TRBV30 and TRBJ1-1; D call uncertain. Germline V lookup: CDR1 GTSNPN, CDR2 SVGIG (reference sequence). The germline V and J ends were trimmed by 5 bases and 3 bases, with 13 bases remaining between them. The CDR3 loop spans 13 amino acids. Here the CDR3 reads CAWLSDEDTEAFF. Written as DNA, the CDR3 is TGTGCCTGGTTATCAGATGAGGACACTGAAGCTTTCTTT.

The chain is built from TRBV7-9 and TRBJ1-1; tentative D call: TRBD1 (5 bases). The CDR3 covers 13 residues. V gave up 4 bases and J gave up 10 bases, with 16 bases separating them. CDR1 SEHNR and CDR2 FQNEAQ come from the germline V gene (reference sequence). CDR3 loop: CASSSWGKYGAFF. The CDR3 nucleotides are TGTGCCAGCAGCTCGTGGGGGAAGTATGGAGCTTTCTTT.

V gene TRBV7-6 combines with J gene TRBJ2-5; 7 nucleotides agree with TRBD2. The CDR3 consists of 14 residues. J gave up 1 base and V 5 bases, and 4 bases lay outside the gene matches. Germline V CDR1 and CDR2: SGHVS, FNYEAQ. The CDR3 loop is CASSRTSLQETQYF. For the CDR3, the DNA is TGTGCCAGCAGCCGGACTAGTCTCCAAGAGACCCAGTACTTC.

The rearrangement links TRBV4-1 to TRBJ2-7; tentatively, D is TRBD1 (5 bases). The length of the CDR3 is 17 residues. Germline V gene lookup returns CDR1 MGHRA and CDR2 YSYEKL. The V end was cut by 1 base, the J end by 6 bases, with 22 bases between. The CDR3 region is CASSQGTTGPQKAEQYF. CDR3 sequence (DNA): TGCGCCAGCAGCCAAGGGACCACAGGCCCCCAGAAGGCCGAGCAGTACTTC.

The CDR3 region has the DNA TGTGCCAGCAGCTTAACCTTCCCGGGCCGTCCGGGGGAGACCCAGTACTTC. It is translated as CASSLTFPGRPGETQYF. The chain joins TRBV7-2 to TRBJ2-5; D perhaps matches TRBD2 (5 bases). This CDR3 has 17 residues. Germline lookup yields CDR1 SGHTA and CDR2 FQGNSA. V lost 2 bases and J 5 bases, leaving 21 bases between the germline ends.

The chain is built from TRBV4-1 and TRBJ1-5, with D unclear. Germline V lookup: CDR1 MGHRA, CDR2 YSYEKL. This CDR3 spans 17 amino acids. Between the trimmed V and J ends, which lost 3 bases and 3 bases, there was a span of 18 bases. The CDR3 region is CASSQRFPEGYNQPQHF. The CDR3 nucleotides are TGCGCCAGCAGCCAGAGGTTCCCAGAAGGCTACAATCAGCCCCAGCATTTT.

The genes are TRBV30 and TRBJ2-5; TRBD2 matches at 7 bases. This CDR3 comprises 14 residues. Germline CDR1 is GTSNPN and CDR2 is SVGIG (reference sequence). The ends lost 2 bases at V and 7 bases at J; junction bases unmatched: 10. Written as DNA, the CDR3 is TGTGCCTGGAGTACGGGAGGCGCCCCGGGGACCCAGTACTTC. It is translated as CAWSTGGAPGTQYF.

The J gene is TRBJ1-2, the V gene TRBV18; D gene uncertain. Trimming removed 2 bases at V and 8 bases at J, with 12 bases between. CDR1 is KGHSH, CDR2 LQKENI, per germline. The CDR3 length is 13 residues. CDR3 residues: CASSPGLEYGYTF. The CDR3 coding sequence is TGTGCCAGCTCACCAGGTTTGGAATACGGCTACACCTTC.

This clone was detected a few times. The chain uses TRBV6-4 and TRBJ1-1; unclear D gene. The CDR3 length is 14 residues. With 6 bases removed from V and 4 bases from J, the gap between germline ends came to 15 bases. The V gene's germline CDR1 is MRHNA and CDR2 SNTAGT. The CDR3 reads CASRIVSLSTEAFF. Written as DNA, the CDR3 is TGTGCCAGCAGGATTGTCAGTTTGAGCACTGAAGCTTTCTTT.

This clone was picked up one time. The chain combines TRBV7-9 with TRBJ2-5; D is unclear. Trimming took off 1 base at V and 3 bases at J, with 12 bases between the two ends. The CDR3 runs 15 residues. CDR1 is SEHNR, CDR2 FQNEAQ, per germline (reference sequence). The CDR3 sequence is CASSLGSSLKETQYF. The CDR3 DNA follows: TGTGCCAGCAGCTTAGGTTCAAGCCTCAAAGAGACCCAGTACTTC.

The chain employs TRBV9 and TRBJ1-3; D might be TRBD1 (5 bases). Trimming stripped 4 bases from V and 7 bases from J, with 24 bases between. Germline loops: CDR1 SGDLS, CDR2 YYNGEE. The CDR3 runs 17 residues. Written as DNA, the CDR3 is TGTGCCAGCAGCTCTTCTTGGGACGCCCGGGGAGATAACACCATATATTTT. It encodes CASSSSWDARGDNTIYF.

The CDR3 DNA is TGCGCCAGCAGCCACGGCAGGGACGCGGCCCAGTACTTC. This codes for CASSHGRDAAQYF. V gene TRBV4-3 combines with J gene TRBJ2-5; possibly TRBD1 or TRBD2 for D (5 bases each). V was shortened by 3 bases and J by 9 bases, with 14 bases between the two germline ends. Germline assignment: CDR1 LGHNA and CDR2 YSLEER. CDR3 length: 13 residues.

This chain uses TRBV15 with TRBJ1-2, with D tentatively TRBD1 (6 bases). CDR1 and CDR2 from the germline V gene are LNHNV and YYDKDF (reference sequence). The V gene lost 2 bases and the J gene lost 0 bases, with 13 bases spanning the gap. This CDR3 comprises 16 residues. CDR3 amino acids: CATSRYRDKANYGYTF. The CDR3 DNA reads TGTGCCACCAGCAGATATCGGGACAAGGCTAACTATGGCTACACCTTC. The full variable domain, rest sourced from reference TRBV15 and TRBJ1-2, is DAMVIQNPRYQVTQFGKPVTLSCSQTLNHNVMYWYQQKSSQAPKLLFHYYDKDFNNEADTPDNFQSRRPNTSFCFLDIRSPGLGDTAMYLCATSRYRDKANYGYTFGSGTRLTVV.

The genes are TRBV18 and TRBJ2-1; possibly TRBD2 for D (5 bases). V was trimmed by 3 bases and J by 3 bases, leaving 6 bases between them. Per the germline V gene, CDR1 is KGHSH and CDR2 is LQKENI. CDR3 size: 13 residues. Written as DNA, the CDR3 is TGTGCCAGCTCACCCGGACTCTACAATGAGCAGTTCTTC. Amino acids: CASSPGLYNEQFF.

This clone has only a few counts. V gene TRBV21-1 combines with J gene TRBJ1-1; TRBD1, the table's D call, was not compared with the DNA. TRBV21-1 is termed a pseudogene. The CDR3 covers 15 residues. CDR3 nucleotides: TGTGCCAGCAGCAAAGAGGGGACACCAAACACTGAAGCTTTCTTT. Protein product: CASSKEGTPNTEAFF.

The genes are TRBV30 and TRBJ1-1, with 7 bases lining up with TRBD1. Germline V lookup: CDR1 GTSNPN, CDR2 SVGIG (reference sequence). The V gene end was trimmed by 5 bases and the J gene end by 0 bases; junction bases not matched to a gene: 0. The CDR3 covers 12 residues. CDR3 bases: TGTGCCTGGGGGACAGTGAACACTGAAGCTTTCTTT. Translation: CAWGTVNTEAFF.

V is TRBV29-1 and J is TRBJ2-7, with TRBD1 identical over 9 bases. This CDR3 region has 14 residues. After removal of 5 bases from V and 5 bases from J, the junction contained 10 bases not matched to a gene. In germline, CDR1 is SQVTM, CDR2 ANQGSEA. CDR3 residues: CSVSNRGRINEQYF. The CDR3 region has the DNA TGCAGCGTTTCTAACAGGGGGCGGATAAACGAGCAGTACTTC.

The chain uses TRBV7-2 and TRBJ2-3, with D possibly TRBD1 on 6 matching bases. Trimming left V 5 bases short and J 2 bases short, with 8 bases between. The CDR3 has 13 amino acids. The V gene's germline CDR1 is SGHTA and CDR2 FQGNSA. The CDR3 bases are TGTGCCAGCAGCGGACAGCCCACAGATACGCAGTATTTT. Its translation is CASSGQPTDTQYF.